The 5 T cell receptor beta chains below were found in one sample sequenced in a study of vaccination and CD4 T cells after COVID-19. The Oncomine TCR Beta short-read assay sequenced DNA from cultured CD4+ T cells. TCRdb reprocessed the PCR reads via MiXCR and lists one record per CDR3 protein. Among more than 15,000 distinct CDR3 sequences, 25% to 30% were seen once, and the ten largest hold over 15%. Antigens of these TCRs are unknown. Treatment: roughly ten-day PBMC culture with coronavirus spike peptide pools or control peptides (ViraFEST assay). Sequencing used cultured CD4+ T cells from blood. The receptors were gathered from a human donor with COVID-19.

The chain is built from TRBV28 and TRBJ2-7, with D possibly being TRBD1 (5 bases). V dropped 2 bases and J dropped 2 bases, with 13 bases sitting between them. Germline loops: CDR1 MDHEN, CDR2 SYDVKM. The CDR3 consists of 15 residues. The CDR3: CASSLNSRAPYEQYF. The CDR3 DNA reads TGTGCCAGCAGTTTAAATTCCAGGGCACCCTACGAGCAGTACTTC. Using reference TRBV28 and TRBJ2-7 for the parts outside the CDR3, the full variable domain is DVKVTQSSRYLVKRTGEKVFLECVQDMDHENMFWYRQDPGLGLRLIYFSYDVKMKEKGDIPEGYSVSREKKERFSLILESASTNQTSMYLCASSLNSRAPYEQYFGPGTRLTVT.

Here the CDR3 DNA reads TGTGCCAGTTCAGGGGATCCCTATGGCTACACCTTC. Encoded protein: CASSGDPYGYTF. This chain connects TRBV19 to TRBJ1-2, with D possibly TRBD1 on 6 matching bases. This CDR3 region has 12 residues. Trimming removed 8 bases from V and 4 bases from J, with 11 bases in between. Germline V lookup: CDR1 LNHDA, CDR2 SQIVND (reference sequence).

This rearrangement joins TRBV7-2 to TRBJ2-5; 8 nucleotides align to TRBD2. Trimming took 5 bases from V and 2 from J; bases not matched to a gene: 10. The V gene's germline CDR1 is SGHTA and CDR2 FQGNSA. The CDR3 length is 16 residues. Here the CDR3 reads CASSPSKRGWQETQYF. CDR3 DNA: TGTGCCAGCAGCCCTTCAAAGCGGGGGTGGCAAGAGACCCAGTACTTC.

The rearrangement links TRBV6-1 to TRBJ2-7, with D unresolved. Trimming removed 6 bases from V and 6 bases from J, with 9 bases in between. Germline V gene data show CDR1 as MNHNS and CDR2 as SASEGT. The CDR3 is 11 amino acids. CDR3 sequence (DNA): TGTGCCAGCAGATCCCACTCCGAGCAGTACTTC. This encodes CASRSHSEQYF.

The rearrangement joins TRBV29-1 to TRBJ2-7; D is unclear. V was cut by 3 bases and J by 0 bases, with 6 bases left in between. This CDR3 has 12 residues. Germline lookup yields CDR1 SQVTM and CDR2 ANQGSEA. CDR3 sequence: CSVEFSSYEQYF. DNA for the CDR3: TGCAGCGTTGAGTTCAGCTCCTACGAGCAGTACTTC.